The 23 T cell receptor beta chains given below trace back to one sample, sequenced in a study of early T cells in non-severe SARS-CoV-2 infection. TCRdb reanalysed the 5' RACE reads using MiXCR and keeps one entry per CDR3 protein. The table lists around 82,000 distinct CDR3 sequences, about 11% of them singletons. The sequencing sample was made of whole blood. These receptors came from an adult who was a healthcare worker with PCR-confirmed SARS-CoV-2 infection or an uninfected control (not recorded which).

The genes are TRBV11-2 and TRBJ2-1; TRBD1 agrees at 9 bases. The trim removed 1 base at V and 9 bases at J, leaving 10 bases unmatched. The V gene's germline CDR1 is SGHAT and CDR2 FQNNGV. There are 16 residues in the CDR3. The CDR3 loop reads CASSLVRTGVLTEQFF. CDR3 nucleotides: TGTGCCAGCAGCTTAGTTCGGACAGGGGTTCTTACTGAGCAGTTCTTC.

This chain joins TRBV20-1 and TRBJ1-2; weak D call: TRBD1 (5 bases). CDR1 and CDR2 from the germline V gene are DFQATT and SNEGSKA (reference sequence). This CDR3 comprises 12 residues. Deletions cut 5 bases from V and 8 bases from J, with 15 bases between. CDR3 loop: CSAFRDGRGYTF. CDR3 bases: TGCAGTGCTTTCAGGGACGGTCGAGGCTACACCTTC.

This clonotype has a count of ten or more. The gene calls are TRBV10-2 and TRBJ2-7, with TRBD2 matching over 11 bases. Unmatched junction bases numbered 12, after V lost 3 bases and J lost 2 bases. The CDR3 runs to 18 residues. CDR1 and CDR2 (germline): WSHSY, SAAADI. CDR3 in DNA: TGCGCCAGCAGTGACGGGACTAGCGGACAACACTTACCCTACGAGCAGTACTTC. Translating gives CASSDGTSGQHLPYEQYF.

This clonotype was counted at least ten times. This chain uses TRBV30 with TRBJ2-1; TRBD1 is a possible D gene (6 bases). The V and J ends lost 7 bases and 3 bases respectively, with 13 bases between them. CDR3 length equals 13 residues. The V gene's germline CDR1 is GTSNPN and CDR2 SVGIG (reference sequence). The CDR3 DNA is TGTGCCTCAGGACAGCGAAACTACAATGAGCAGTTCTTC. Its protein product is CASGQRNYNEQFF. The variable domain in full, completed from reference TRBV30 and TRBJ2-1, reads SQTIHQWPATLVQPVGSPLSLECTVEGTSNPNLYWYRQAAGRGLQLLFYSVGIGQISSEVPQNLSASRPQDRQFILSSKKLLLSDSGFYLCASGQRNYNEQFFGPGTRLTVL.

This clonotype has only a few counts. The chain combines TRBV11-2 with TRBJ2-2; 8 bases align to TRBD1. V shed 4 bases and J 7 bases; nucleotides not matched to a gene: 11. CDR3 length equals 16 residues. CDR1 and CDR2 from the germline V gene are SGHAT and FQNNGV. CDR3 nucleotides: TGTGCCAGCAGCTCGGGACAGGTCGGGTTTGGCGGGGAGCTGTTTTTT. Translated, it gives CASSSGQVGFGGELFF. Based on the CDR3 plus reference TRBV11-2 and TRBJ2-2, the full variable domain is EAGVAQSPRYKIIEKRQSVAFWCNPISGHATLYWYQQILGQGPKLLIQFQNNGVVDDSQLPKDRFSAERLKGVDSTLKIQPAKLEDSAVYLCASSSGQVGFGGELFFGEGSRLTVL.

This clonotype was found a few times. The gene calls are TRBV5-1 and TRBJ2-3; D is unclear. V lost 4 bases and J lost 4, with 7 bases in between. The CDR3 consists of 12 residues. Germline V gene data show CDR1 as SGHRS and CDR2 as YFSETQ. The CDR3 DNA sequence: TGCGCCAGCAGCCCCCAGTCAGATACGCAGTATTTT. It specifies CASSPQSDTQYF.

This clonotype was detected a few times. The chain recombines TRBV7-9 with TRBJ1-4; D not certain. CDR3 length equals 15 residues. The germline V and J ends were trimmed by 5 bases and 8 bases, with 18 bases remaining between them. In germline, CDR1 is SEHNR, CDR2 FQNEAQ (reference sequence). CDR3 residues: CASSPRRARIEKLFF. The CDR3 nucleotides are TGTGCCAGCAGCCCAAGGCGGGCCCGCATCGAAAAACTGTTTTTT.

This clonotype has just a few counts. The genes are TRBV7-9 and TRBJ2-7; weak D call: TRBD1 (5 bases). The CDR3 contains 12 residues. Germline CDR1 SEHNR, CDR2 FQNEAQ (reference sequence). Trimming cost V 5 bases and J 9 bases, with 14 bases left between them. The CDR3 sequence is CASSVNRMWQYF. CDR3 coding DNA: TGTGCCAGCAGCGTCAACAGGATGTGGCAGTACTTC.

This clonotype has at least ten counts. The CDR3 coding sequence is TGCGCCAGCAGCCACTACAATGAGCAGTTCTTC. Its translation is CASSHYNEQFF. This chain joins TRBV4-1 and TRBJ2-1; D call uncertain. CDR1 is MGHRA, CDR2 YSYEKL, per germline. The V end was cut by 3 bases, the J end by 3 bases, with 0 bases between. CDR3 size: 11 residues.

This clonotype was detected ten times or more. The CDR3 here is CASSVEAGRSNEQFF. For the CDR3, the DNA is TGTGCCAGCAGCGTCGAAGCAGGGAGGTCCAATGAGCAGTTCTTC. The genes are TRBV5-5 and TRBJ2-1; perhaps TRBD2 as D (6 bases). The V gene's germline CDR1 is SGHKS and CDR2 YYEKEE (reference sequence). The CDR3 contains 15 residues. The ends were cut back, 4 bases at V and 6 bases at J, with 17 bases in the middle.

This clonotype appeared a few times. The CDR3 loop is CASSEGNEAFF. In DNA, the CDR3 is TGCGCCAGCAGTGAGGGGAATGAAGCTTTCTTT. The rearrangement joins TRBV5-1 to TRBJ1-1; D is perhaps TRBD1 (5 bases). The CDR3 spans 11 residues. Germline values: CDR1 SGHRS, CDR2 YFSETQ. With 5 bases removed from V and 7 bases from J, the gap between germline ends came to 9 bases.

This clonotype has ten or more counts. V gene TRBV12-3 or TRBV12-4 combines with J gene TRBJ1-1; 10 nucleotides agree with TRBD1. The CDR3 loop spans 14 amino acids. With V trimmed by 2 bases and J by 8 bases, 5 bases remained unmatched. The CDR3 DNA sequence: TGTGCCAGCAGTTTACGCGGGACAGGGGTAGAAGCTTTCTTT. Translation: CASSLRGTGVEAFF.

This clonotype showed up many times. The chain has TRBV1 and TRBJ1-2; no DNA check was done on the table's D call, TRBD1. TRBV1 has pseudogene status. The CDR3 is made up of 11 amino acids. The CDR3: CTSSQGGGYTF. The CDR3, as DNA: TGCACCAGCAGCCAAGGGGGCGGCTACACCTTC.

In its sample, this clonotype was seen a few times. The chain links TRBV2 to TRBJ1-2; D gene uncertain. V was cut by 5 bases and J by 6 bases, with 13 bases left in between. Germline-derived CDR1 and CDR2 are SNHLY and FYNNEI. This CDR3 is 13 amino acids long. The CDR3 DNA sequence: TGTGCCAGCAGTCTCGATCCCACGGATGGCTACACCTTC. It encodes CASSLDPTDGYTF. The full variable domain, rest sourced from reference TRBV2 and TRBJ1-2, is EPEVTQTPSHQVTQMGQEVILRCVPISNHLYFYWYRQILGQKVEFLVSFYNNEISEKSEIFDDQFSVERPDGSNFTLKIRSTKLEDSAMYFCASSLDPTDGYTFGSGTRLTVV.

This clonotype was counted many times. The gene calls are TRBV7-2 and TRBJ1-5; no clear D. This CDR3 region has 12 residues. Germline V CDR1 and CDR2: SGHTA, FQGNSA. Deletions cut 5 bases from V and 2 bases from J, with 4 bases between. CDR3: CASSGRNQPQHF. The CDR3, as DNA: TGTGCCAGCAGCGGGCGCAATCAGCCCCAGCATTTT.

This clonotype has just a few counts. The chain carries TRBV12-3 or TRBV12-4 and TRBJ1-3; the D is unclear. CDR3 size: 15 residues. Trimming took 6 bases from V and 1 from J, leaving 13 bases between them. CDR3 in amino acids: CASSPINPSGNTIYF. The CDR3 DNA reads as TGTGCCAGCAGCCCCATTAATCCTTCTGGAAACACCATATATTTT.

In its sample, this clonotype ranks as medium-sized. The genes are TRBV30 and TRBJ1-1; 9 nucleotides agree with TRBD1. The CDR3 length is 14 residues. The germline gives CDR1 GTSNPN, CDR2 SVGIG (reference sequence). The V segment lost 4 bases and the J segment 5 bases; nucleotides outside the gene matches: 8. The CDR3 DNA follows: TGTGCCTGGACCTTCGGGACAGGGTCTACTGAAGCTTTCTTT. Amino acids: CAWTFGTGSTEAFF. The full variable domain, in which reference TRBV30 and TRBJ1-1 provide the parts outside the CDR3, is SQTIHQWPATLVQPVGSPLSLECTVEGTSNPNLYWYRQAAGRGLQLLFYSVGIGQISSEVPQNLSASRPQDRQFILSSKKLLLSDSGFYLCAWTFGTGSTEAFFGQGTRLTVV.

This clonotype was counted a few times. The V call is TRBV5-1, the J call TRBJ2-3; tentative D call: TRBD1 (5 bases). Trimming shortened V by 0 bases and J by 2 bases, and 7 bases separated the two germline ends. Germline V gene data show CDR1 as SGHRS and CDR2 as YFSETQ. CDR3 length: 14 amino acids. The CDR3 nucleotides are TGCGCCAGCAGCTTGGTCAGGGCCACAGATACGCAGTATTTT. Its protein is CASSLVRATDTQYF.

The chain employs TRBV12-5 and TRBJ2-7, with TRBD1 identical over 11 bases. V dropped 2 bases and J dropped 3; count of bases not matched to a gene: 3. CDR1 and CDR2 (germline): LGHNT, FRNRAP. The length of the CDR3 is 15 residues. In DNA form, the CDR3 reads TGTGCTAGTGGTTTGCCGGGGACAGGGGGCTACGAGCAGTACTTC. Translating it yields CASGLPGTGGYEQYF.

This clonotype was counted ten times or more. The V call is TRBV15, the J call TRBJ1-2, with D uncertain. The CDR3 covers 14 residues. The V end lost 0 bases, the J end lost 4 bases, and 9 bases lay between the germline ends. Germline lookup yields CDR1 LNHNV and CDR2 YYDKDF (reference sequence). This chain's CDR3 is CATSREVALYGYTF. CDR3 nucleotide sequence: TGTGCCACCAGCAGAGAGGTAGCGCTCTATGGCTACACCTTC.

The table lists this clonotype with many counts. This rearrangement joins TRBV12-3 or TRBV12-4 to TRBJ1-5; no firm D call. The V gene lost 1 base and the J gene lost 12 bases, with 10 bases spanning the gap. There are 12 residues in the CDR3. Here the CDR3 DNA reads TGTGCCAGCAGTTTAGTTGGGCAGAACCAGCATTTT. It encodes CASSLVGQNQHF.

The sample holds a few counts of this clonotype. The chain links TRBV20-1 to TRBJ1-6; D possibly corresponds to TRBD1 (6 bases). The CDR3 length is 15 residues. Germline V gene sequence: CDR1 DFQATT, CDR2 SNEGSKA (reference sequence). V lost 6 bases to trimming and J lost 0 bases, with 12 bases between them. For the CDR3, the DNA is TGCAGTGCGCGAGGGGGTCGCTCCTATAATTCACCCCTCCACTTT. This gives the protein CSARGGRSYNSPLHF.

The chain is built from TRBV12-3 or TRBV12-4 and TRBJ1-5; 9 bases are shared with TRBD1. There are 15 residues in the CDR3. V was clipped by 6 bases and J by 1 base; unmatched bases: 4. DNA for the CDR3: TGTGCCAGCAGCCTACAGGGGGCAAGCAATCAGCCCCAGCATTTT. This sequence encodes CASSLQGASNQPQHF.